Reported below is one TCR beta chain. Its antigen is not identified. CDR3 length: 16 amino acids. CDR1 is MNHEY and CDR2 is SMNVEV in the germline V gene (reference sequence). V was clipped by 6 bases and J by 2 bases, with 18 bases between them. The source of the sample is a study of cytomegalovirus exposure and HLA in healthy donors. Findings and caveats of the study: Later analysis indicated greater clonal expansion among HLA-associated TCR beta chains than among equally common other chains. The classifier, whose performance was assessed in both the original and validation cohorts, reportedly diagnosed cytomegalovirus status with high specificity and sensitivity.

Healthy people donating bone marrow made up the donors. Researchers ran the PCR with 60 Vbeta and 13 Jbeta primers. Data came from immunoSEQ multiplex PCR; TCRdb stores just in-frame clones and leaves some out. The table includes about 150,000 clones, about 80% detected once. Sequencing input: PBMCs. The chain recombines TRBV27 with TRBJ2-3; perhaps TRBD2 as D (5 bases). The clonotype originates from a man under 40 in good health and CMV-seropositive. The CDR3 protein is CASRNLGLAYTDTQYF. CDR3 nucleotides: TGTGCCAGCAGGAACCTCGGCCTAGCATACACAGATACGCAGTATTTT.